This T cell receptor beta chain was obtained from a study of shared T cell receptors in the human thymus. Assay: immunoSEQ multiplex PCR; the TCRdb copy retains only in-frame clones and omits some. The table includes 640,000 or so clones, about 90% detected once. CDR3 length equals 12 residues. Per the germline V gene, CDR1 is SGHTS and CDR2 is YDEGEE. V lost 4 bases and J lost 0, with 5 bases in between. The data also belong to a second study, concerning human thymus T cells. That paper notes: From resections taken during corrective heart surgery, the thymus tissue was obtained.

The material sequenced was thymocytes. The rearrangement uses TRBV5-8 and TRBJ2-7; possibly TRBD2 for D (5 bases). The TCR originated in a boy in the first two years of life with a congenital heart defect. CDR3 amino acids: CASSRDSYEQYF. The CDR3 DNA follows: TGTGCCAGCAGCCGGGACTCCTACGAGCAGTACTTC.